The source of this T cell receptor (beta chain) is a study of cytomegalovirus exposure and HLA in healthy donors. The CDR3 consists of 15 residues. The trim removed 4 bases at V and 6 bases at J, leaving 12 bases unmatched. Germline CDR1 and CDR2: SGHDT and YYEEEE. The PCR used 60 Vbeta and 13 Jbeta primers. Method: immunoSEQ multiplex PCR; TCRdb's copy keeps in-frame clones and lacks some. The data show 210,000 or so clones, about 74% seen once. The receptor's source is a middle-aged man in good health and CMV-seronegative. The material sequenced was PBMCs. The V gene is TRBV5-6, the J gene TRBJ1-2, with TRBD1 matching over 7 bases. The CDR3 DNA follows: TGTGCCAGCAGCCGCAAACAGACAGGGAGGAATGGCTACACCTTC. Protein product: CASSRKQTGRNGYTF.